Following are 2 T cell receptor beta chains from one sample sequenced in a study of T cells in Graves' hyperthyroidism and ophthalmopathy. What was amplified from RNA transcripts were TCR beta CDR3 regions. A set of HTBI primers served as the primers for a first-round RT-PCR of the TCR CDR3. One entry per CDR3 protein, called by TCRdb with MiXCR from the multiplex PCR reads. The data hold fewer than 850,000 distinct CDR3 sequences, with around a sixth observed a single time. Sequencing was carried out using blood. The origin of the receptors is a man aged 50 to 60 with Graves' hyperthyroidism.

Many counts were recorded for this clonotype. The CDR3 is CATSNLAGEADTQYF. DNA of the CDR3: TGTGCCACCTCGAATCTAGCGGGCGAGGCAGATACGCAGTATTTT. The genes are TRBV24-1 and TRBJ2-3; TRBD2 matches 8 bases. From germline, CDR1 is KGHDR and CDR2 SFDVKD. The CDR3 runs to 15 residues. V lost 9 bases, J lost 4 bases, and 11 bases stayed unmatched.

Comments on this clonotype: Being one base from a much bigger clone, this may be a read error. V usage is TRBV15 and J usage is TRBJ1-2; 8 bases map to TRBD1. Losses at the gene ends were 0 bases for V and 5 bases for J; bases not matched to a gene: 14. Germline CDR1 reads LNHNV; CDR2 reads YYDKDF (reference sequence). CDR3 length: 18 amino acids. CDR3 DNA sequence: TGTGCCACCAGCAGAGATGAGGGACAGGAAACCCATTGGTATGGCTACACCTTC. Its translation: CATSRDEGQETHWYGYTF.